This T cell receptor (beta chain) is drawn from a study of vaccination and CD4 T cells after COVID-19. Study-level background: No peptide, an HIV-1 Nef pool, or a CEFX pool was what each control culture received.

Sequenced with the Oncomine TCR Beta short-read assay was DNA taken from cultured CD4+ T cells. TCRdb reprocessed the PCR reads via MiXCR and lists one record per CDR3 protein. The table includes about 14,000 distinct CDR3 sequences, under 60% detected once. Concerning this clonotype itself: Its antigen is undetermined.

This sample's treatment: approximately nine-day PBMC culture with coronavirus spike peptide pools or control peptides (ViraFEST assay). Peptide pools at roughly 10 ug/ml stimulated 2 million or so PBMCs per well with approximately 9.3 IU/ml IL-2. From germline, CDR1 is MGHRA and CDR2 YSYEKL. Unmatched junction bases numbered 15, after V lost 1 base and J lost 6 bases. The CDR3 is 18 amino acids. The chain joins TRBV4-1 to TRBJ2-3, with 8 bases aligning to TRBD1. Input material: CD4+ T cells from blood, cultured in vitro. The TCR originated in a human donor who had recovered from COVID-19. CDR3 sequence (DNA): TGCGCCAGCAGCCAAGGGCCCCTGTCCAGGGGGCGTAGGGATACGCAGTATTTT. Its translation: CASSQGPLSRGRRDTQYF.